Sequencing of this T cell receptor (beta chain) was carried out in a study of cytomegalovirus exposure and HLA in healthy donors. The study, taken as a whole, reports: As confirmed in vitro, a few CMV-associated chains were specific for CMV antigens.

Assay used: immunoSEQ multiplex PCR; TCRdb lists only in-frame clones, some missing. The data show 68,000 or so clones, about 89% seen once. The germline V gene has CDR1 SGHRS and CDR2 YFSETQ. The CDR3 loop spans 13 amino acids. Trimming took 2 bases from V and 2 from J, leaving 7 bases between them. Remarks on this clone: Its antigen is undetermined.

The chain combines TRBV5-1 with TRBJ1-1; D remains ambiguous. What was sequenced was PBMCs. The receptor was derived from a young man in good health and CMV-seronegative. The CDR3 nucleotides are TGCGCCAGCAGCTTCCGTCCTAACACTGAAGCTTTCTTT. Protein sequence: CASSFRPNTEAFF.